What follows describes a single T cell receptor (beta chain). The junction and the germline gene differ at one end; a read error may be behind it. A J-beta primer mix and a sample-barcoded 5' primer were used in a second PCR of roughly 6 to 12 cycles. Each cDNA molecule carried a tag from a template-switch adaptor that contained 12 random nucleotides. Each CDR3 protein is one row after TCRdb ran MiXCR on the 5' RACE reads. This sample has about 770,000 distinct CDR3 sequences, with roughly 44% found just once. Every participating donor contributed about 10 milliliters of peripheral blood through a draw. PBMCs were isolated at a quantity of at least 7 million per sample. The data stem from a study of blood T cells in healthy people across ages. CDR3 length: 14 amino acids.

This clonotype originated in a man between 60 and 70 years old in good health. What was sequenced was blood. The V and J genes are TRBV12-3 or TRBV12-4 and TRBJ2-7; a weak D match, TRBD2 (6 bases). This CDR3 is CTSSPGIGGYEQYF. CDR3 sequence (DNA): TGTACCAGCAGTCCCGGGATCGGGGGCTACGAGCAGTACTTC.